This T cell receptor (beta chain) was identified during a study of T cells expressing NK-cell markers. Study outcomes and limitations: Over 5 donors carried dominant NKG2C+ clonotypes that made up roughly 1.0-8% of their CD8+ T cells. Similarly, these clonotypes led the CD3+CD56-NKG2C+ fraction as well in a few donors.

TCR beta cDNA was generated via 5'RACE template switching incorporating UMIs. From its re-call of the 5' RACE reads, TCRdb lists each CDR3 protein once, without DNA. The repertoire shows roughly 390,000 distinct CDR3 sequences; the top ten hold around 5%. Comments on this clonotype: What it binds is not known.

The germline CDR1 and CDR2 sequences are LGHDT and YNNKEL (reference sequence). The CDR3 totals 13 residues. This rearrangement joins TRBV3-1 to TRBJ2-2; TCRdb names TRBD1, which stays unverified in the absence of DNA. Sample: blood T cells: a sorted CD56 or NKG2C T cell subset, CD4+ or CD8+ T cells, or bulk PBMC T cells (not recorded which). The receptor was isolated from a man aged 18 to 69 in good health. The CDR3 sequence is CASSRGGSLELFF.